The sequence of this TCR beta chain was determined in a study of cytomegalovirus exposure and HLA in healthy donors. Study findings and constraints: Researchers reported from a later analysis that most CMV-associated TCR beta chains appeared HLA-restricted. The authors enumerated over 150 TCR beta chains as linked to cytomegalovirus.

V trimming: 2 bases; J trimming: 6 bases; junction bases outside the gene matches: 1. Germline-derived CDR1 and CDR2 are SGDLS and YYNGEE. The CDR3 totals 13 residues. With regard to this clone: No antigen is known for it. The same CDR3 arises from other DNA sequences in this sample as well.

Everyone who donated was a healthy bone marrow donor. This PCR relied on a set of 60 Vbeta primers and 13 Jbeta primers. Repertoires were generated with immunoSEQ multiplex PCR, while TCRdb's copy carries only in-frame clones and drops some. The sample carries 210,000 or so clones, roughly 83% recorded once. The sequenced sample was PBMCs. The receptor comes from a boy between 2 and 10 years old in good health and CMV-seronegative. This chain uses TRBV9 with TRBJ1-2; 10 bases fit TRBD1. The CDR3 DNA sequence: TGTGCCAGCAGCGTGGGGACAGGGGATGGCTACACCTTC. Translating it yields CASSVGTGDGYTF.